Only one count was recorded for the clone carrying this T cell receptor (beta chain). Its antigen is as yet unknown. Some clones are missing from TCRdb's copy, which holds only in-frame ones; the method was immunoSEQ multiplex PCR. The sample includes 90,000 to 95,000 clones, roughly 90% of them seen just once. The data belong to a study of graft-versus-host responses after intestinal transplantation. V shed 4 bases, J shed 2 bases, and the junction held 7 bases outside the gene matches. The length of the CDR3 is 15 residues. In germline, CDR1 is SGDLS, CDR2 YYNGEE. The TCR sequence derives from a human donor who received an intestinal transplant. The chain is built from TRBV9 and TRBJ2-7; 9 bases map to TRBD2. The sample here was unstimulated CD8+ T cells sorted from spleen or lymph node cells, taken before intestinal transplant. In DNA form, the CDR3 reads TGTGCCAGCAGCACGGGACTAGCCGAGACCTACGAGCAGTACTTC. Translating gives CASSTGLAETYEQYF. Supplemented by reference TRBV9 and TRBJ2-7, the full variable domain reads DSGVTQTPKHLITATGQRVTLRCSPRSGDLSVYWYQQSLDQGLQFLIQYYNGEERAKGNILERFSAQQFPDLHSELNLSSLELGDSALYFCASSTGLAETYEQYFGPGTRLTVT.